The clone carrying this T cell receptor (beta chain) has at least ten counts. Antigen specificity is unknown. One entry per CDR3 protein, called by TCRdb with MiXCR from the reads. The sample has about 400,000 distinct CDR3 sequences, about 32% seen once. The sample originates from a study of T cell repertoires in cytomegalovirus infection. The wider study: Alongside well-studied HLA-B-restricted CMV epitopes, recently identified HLA-C-restricted CMV epitopes were also used.

V gave up 4 bases and J gave up 2 bases, with 13 bases separating them. Germline V gene lookup returns CDR1 LNHDA and CDR2 SQIVND (reference sequence). This CDR3 spans 15 amino acids. Study-wide results and limits: CMV-specific TCR beta clonotypes restricted by HLA-C were the ones dominating the ex vivo response. Individuals carrying CMV plus the relevant HLA were identified by cumulative frequency of public TCR beta families.

The specimen comprised cultured PBMCs, sampled from culture after CMV antigen stimulation. This sequence originates from a human donor in good health (CMV status not recorded). Some clones in this sample may be carry-over from other donors' samples. The V and J genes are TRBV19 and TRBJ2-3; maybe TRBD1 (5 bases). This CDR3 is CASSKRRTNTDTQYF. Written as DNA, the CDR3 is TGTGCCAGTAGTAAACGAAGGACAAACACAGATACGCAGTATTTT. The full variable domain, in which reference TRBV19 and TRBJ2-3 provide the parts outside the CDR3, is DGGITQSPKYLFRKEGQNVTLSCEQNLNHDAMYWYRQDPGQGLRLIYYSQIVNDFQKGDIAEGYSVSREKKESFPLTVTSAQKNPTAFYLCASSKRRTNTDTQYFGPGTRLTVL.